These 21 T cell receptor beta chains were sequenced from one sample in a study of radiotherapy plus CTLA-4 blockade in lung cancer. Sequencing was performed with immunoSEQ multiplex PCR; in TCRdb, only in-frame clones are kept and a portion is missing. This sample has about 120,000 clones, with 78% found just once. The sequencing used peripheral blood, collected from a patient treated with radiotherapy plus ipilimumab. Receptor source: a human donor with non-small cell lung cancer who had a partial response to radiotherapy plus ipilimumab.

This sequence joins TRBV11-2 and TRBJ1-1; TRBD1 might be the D (6 bases). The CDR3 loop spans 15 amino acids. The V gene lost 0 bases and the J gene lost 5 bases, with 13 bases spanning the gap. The V gene's germline CDR1 is SGHAT and CDR2 FQNNGV. The DNA of the CDR3 is TGTGCCAGCAGCTTAGAAGAACAGGGACGGACTGAAGCTTTCTTT. Translation gives CASSLEEQGRTEAFF. The full variable domain, completed using reference TRBV11-2 and TRBJ1-1, is EAGVAQSPRYKIIEKRQSVAFWCNPISGHATLYWYQQILGQGPKLLIQFQNNGVVDDSQLPKDRFSAERLKGVDSTLKIQPAKLEDSAVYLCASSLEEQGRTEAFFGQGTRLTVV.

This sequence joins TRBV28 and TRBJ1-5; no clear D gene. Germline CDR1 is MDHEN and CDR2 is SYDVKM. This CDR3 is built from 14 residues. V lost 7 bases to trimming and J lost 4 bases, with 14 bases between them. The CDR3 DNA sequence: TGTGCCAGCACCTCGGGCGGGAGGAATCAGCCCCAGCATTTT. It specifies CASTSGGRNQPQHF.

This clone was seen just once. The chain has TRBV9 and TRBJ2-1; D is unclear. Germline CDR1 SGDLS, CDR2 YYNGEE. Trimming took off 0 bases at V and 9 bases at J, with 16 bases between the two ends. The CDR3 spans 15 residues. The CDR3 DNA follows: TGTGCCAGCAGCGTAGCTGGGCAGCCTACTGGTGAGCAGTTCTTC. Its protein product is CASSVAGQPTGEQFF.

The gene calls are TRBV6-1 and TRBJ2-1, with 9 nucleotides matching TRBD2. J was trimmed by 10 bases and V by 3 bases; bases with no gene match: 10. CDR1 and CDR2 from the germline V gene are MNHNS and SASEGT. The CDR3 is 15 amino acids. DNA of the CDR3: TGTGCCAGCAGTGACTCCCCGGGACTAGCTTTGGAGCAGTTCTTC. Translating it yields CASSDSPGLALEQFF.

The chain uses TRBV6-5 and TRBJ2-3; 7 nucleotides match TRBD2. CDR3 length: 14 residues. Germline CDR1 MNHEY, CDR2 SVGAGI. The junction had 8 bases not matched to a gene; V was cut back by 6 bases and J by 5 bases. CDR3 amino acids: CASRSGGEGDTQYF. CDR3 DNA sequence: TGTGCCAGCAGATCGGGGGGAGAGGGAGATACGCAGTATTTT.

This chain connects TRBV7-9 to TRBJ1-1, with TRBD1 as a possible D gene (5 bases). The CDR3 is made up of 13 amino acids. The V and J ends lost 8 bases and 1 base respectively, with 11 bases between them. CDR1 is SEHNR and CDR2 is FQNEAQ in the germline V gene (reference sequence). Here the CDR3 DNA reads TGTGCCAGCCAGGGACTTCCGAACACTGAAGCTTTCTTT. Its translation: CASQGLPNTEAFF.

V is TRBV5-4 and J is TRBJ2-1; TRBD2 matches 12 bases. The J segment lost 12 bases and the V segment lost 0 bases, leaving 10 bases of the junction unmatched. CDR1 and CDR2 (germline): SGHNT, YYREEE (reference sequence). The CDR3 runs to 16 residues. Here the CDR3 reads CASSLGLAGGGAGQFF. The CDR3 region has the DNA TGTGCCAGCAGCTTGGGGCTAGCGGGAGGGGGAGCAGGGCAGTTCTTC.

This clone was counted once. The same CDR3 is also encoded by other DNA sequences in this sample. The chain has TRBV18 and TRBJ1-2, with TRBD1 identical over 7 bases. The CDR3 is 14 amino acids. Germline assignment: CDR1 KGHSH and CDR2 LQKENI. Trimming removed 6 bases from V and 0 bases from J; junction bases left unmatched: 4. DNA of the CDR3: TGTGCCAGCTCTCCTGACAGGGCTAACTATGGCTACACCTTC. Its protein product is CASSPDRANYGYTF.

This chain connects TRBV13 to TRBJ1-1, with 9 bases fitting TRBD1. Losses at the gene ends were 5 bases for V and 5 bases for J; bases not matched to a gene: 6. The CDR3 is 14 amino acids. CDR1 and CDR2 from the germline V gene are PRHDT and FYEKMQ (reference sequence). The CDR3 DNA is TGTGCCAGCAGCGCCGGGACAGGGAAAACTGAAGCTTTCTTT. Translated: CASSAGTGKTEAFF.

The genes are TRBV19 and TRBJ1-5; 7 bases are shared with TRBD1. V lost 5 bases to trimming and J lost 6 bases; unmatched junction nucleotides: 19. Germline loops: CDR1 LNHDA, CDR2 SQIVND (reference sequence). There are 18 residues in the CDR3. CDR3 amino acids: CASSQGNRGVLFVQPQHF. The CDR3 bases are TGTGCCAGTAGTCAGGGGAACAGGGGTGTACTTTTCGTTCAGCCCCAGCATTTT.

This clone came up a few times. The rearrangement links TRBV19 to TRBJ2-7, with 9 bases fitting TRBD1. Germline CDR1 is LNHDA and CDR2 is SQIVND (reference sequence). The CDR3 length is 14 residues. V lost 5 bases to trimming and J lost 3 bases; unmatched junction nucleotides: 5. Here the CDR3 reads CASSYRDRVYEQYF. CDR3 in DNA: TGTGCCAGTAGTTACCGGGACAGGGTCTACGAGCAGTACTTC. The complete variable domain, with remaining parts taken from reference TRBV19 and TRBJ2-7, reads DGGITQSPKYLFRKEGQNVTLSCEQNLNHDAMYWYRQDPGQGLRLIYYSQIVNDFQKGDIAEGYSVSREKKESFPLTVTSAQKNPTAFYLCASSYRDRVYEQYFGPGTRLTVT.

The chain employs TRBV7-2 and TRBJ2-5, with a weak D call TRBD2 (5 bases). Deletions cut 5 bases from V and 5 bases from J, with 15 bases between. Per germline, CDR1 SGHTA and CDR2 FQGNSA. The CDR3 extends over 14 amino acids. The CDR3 bases are TGTGCCAGCAGCCGTCTCGGGGTTCGGGAGACCCAGTACTTC. It yields the protein CASSRLGVRETQYF.

There are a few counts of this clone. V and J are TRBV6-6 and TRBJ1-1; perhaps TRBD1 as D (5 bases). Trimming stripped 4 bases from V and 5 bases from J, with 20 bases between. From germline, CDR1 is MNHNY and CDR2 SVGAGI (reference sequence). The CDR3 spans 16 residues. The CDR3 is CASSSQRGGARTEAFF. CDR3 nucleotides: TGTGCCAGCAGTTCCCAACGGGGCGGGGCCCGGACTGAAGCTTTCTTT.

This chain connects TRBV28 to TRBJ1-3; perhaps TRBD1 as D (6 bases). This CDR3 comprises 15 residues. CDR1 is MDHEN, CDR2 SYDVKM, per germline. Trimming removed 3 bases from V and 1 base from J, with 10 bases in between. The CDR3 sequence: CASSFYRVSGNTIYF. The CDR3 DNA is TGTGCCAGCAGTTTTTACAGGGTTTCTGGAAACACCATATATTTT.

The rearrangement uses TRBV5-6 and TRBJ2-2; 7 nucleotides align to TRBD1. The CDR3 is 14 residues long. Germline-derived CDR1 and CDR2 are SGHDT and YYEEEE. V trimming: 1 base; J trimming: 3 bases; junction bases outside the gene matches: 0. The CDR3 is CASSLQGDTGELFF. Here the CDR3 DNA reads TGTGCCAGCAGCTTGCAGGGGGACACCGGGGAGCTGTTTTTT.

The chain employs TRBV18 and TRBJ1-3; D not certain. Germline V lookup: CDR1 KGHSH, CDR2 LQKENI. The CDR3 extends over 14 amino acids. Trimming took off 6 bases at V and 8 bases at J, with 17 bases between the two ends. The CDR3 spells CASSPQAAGDTIYF. CDR3 nucleotide sequence: TGTGCCAGCTCGCCTCAGGCTGCCGGGGACACCATATATTTT.

The V gene is TRBV19, the J gene TRBJ2-2; maybe TRBD2 (5 bases). V was trimmed by 5 bases and J by 5 bases, leaving 15 bases between them. Germline-derived CDR1 and CDR2 are LNHDA and SQIVND (reference sequence). The CDR3 sequence is 15 residues long. In DNA, the CDR3 is TGTGCCAGTAGTTCCCGGGATATGAGAACCGGGGAGCTGTTTTTT. It codes for CASSSRDMRTGELFF. Full variable domain (rest looked up from reference TRBV19 and TRBJ2-2): DGGITQSPKYLFRKEGQNVTLSCEQNLNHDAMYWYRQDPGQGLRLIYYSQIVNDFQKGDIAEGYSVSREKKESFPLTVTSAQKNPTAFYLCASSSRDMRTGELFFGEGSRLTVL.

This rearrangement joins TRBV9 to TRBJ2-3; TRBD1 matches at 7 bases. The V gene end was trimmed by 5 bases and the J gene end by 0 bases; junction bases not matched to a gene: 6. The CDR3 length is 15 residues. The germline gives CDR1 SGDLS, CDR2 YYNGEE. The CDR3 region has the DNA TGTGCCAGCAGTATAGGGGGCCCTAGCACAGATACGCAGTATTTT. Translation: CASSIGGPSTDTQYF.

This clone was recorded only once. The chain is built from TRBV5-4 and TRBJ2-5; 11 bases map to TRBD1. J lost 2 bases, V lost 4 bases, and 13 bases had no gene match. The germline CDR1 and CDR2 sequences are SGHNT and YYREEE (reference sequence). This CDR3 contains 18 residues. The CDR3 reads CASSPGQGAKRAQETQYF. CDR3 in DNA: TGTGCCAGCAGCCCTGGACAGGGGGCAAAACGGGCGCAAGAGACCCAGTACTTC.

The chain carries TRBV5-1 and TRBJ2-6; possibly TRBD2 for D (5 bases). Trimming took off 5 bases at V and 1 base at J, with 7 bases between the two ends. The CDR3 extends over 14 amino acids. Germline assignment: CDR1 SGHRS and CDR2 YFSETQ. CDR3 loop: CASSRGSGANVLTF. The CDR3 DNA is TGCGCCAGCAGTCGGGGTTCTGGGGCCAACGTCCTGACTTTC.

The gene calls are TRBV5-5 and TRBJ1-5, with D hard to call. The CDR3 has 14 amino acids. CDR1 is SGHKS, CDR2 YYEKEE, per germline (reference sequence). The V end lost 1 base, the J end lost 5 bases, and 10 bases lay between the germline ends. CDR3 bases: TGTGCCAGCAGCTTGTACGGTTCGGATCAGCCCCAGCATTTT. Its protein product is CASSLYGSDQPQHF.